These T cell receptor beta chains were read from a single sample in a study of T cell responses to AZD1222 COVID-19 vaccine. TCRdb's table, derived via immunoSEQ multiplex PCR, lists solely in-frame clones and lacks some. This sample has 140,000 to 150,000 clones, with roughly nine tenths found just once. The sequenced sample was peripheral blood, obtained 28 days after the second AZD1222 dose. The source of these receptors is an adult who received the AZD1222 COVID-19 vaccine. Both conserved end residues are trimmed from each CDR3. A D gene is named only where the DNA matches it firmly.

TRBV11-3	TRBJ2-6	-	ASSFEPGQLLT
TRBV4-2	TRBJ1-1	-	ASSPRPRGANTEAF
TRBV18	TRBJ2-7	-	ASSPGGAGPLATSYEQY
TRBV4-2	TRBJ1-2	TRBD1	ASSQEQGAYYGYT
TRBV7-2	TRBJ2-3	TRBD2	ASSLNGGARDTQY
TRBV13	TRBJ1-4	-	ASSSAVGVRQNEKLF
TRBV13	TRBJ2-7	-	ASSLVGGPSYEQY
TRBV3-1/TRBV3-2	TRBJ2-5	TRBD2	ASSQDVIAGGQETQY
TRBV7-9	TRBJ2-5	-	ASSIQANPGLETQY
TRBV7-2	TRBJ2-7	-	ASSLLGAGPYEQY
TRBV29-1	TRBJ1-2	TRBD1	SLGDREYGYT
TRBV15	TRBJ2-2	-	ATSRDSEGTGLF
TRBV5-6	TRBJ2-5	-	ASSFRMGGTRETQY
TRBV5-6	TRBJ2-2	TRBD1	ASSWDSNTGELF
TRBV5-1	TRBJ1-2	TRBD1	ASSAGTGTSYGYT
TRBV3-1/TRBV3-2	TRBJ2-7	TRBD1	ASSQDQVGQGHEQY
TRBV11-2	TRBJ1-4	TRBD1	ASSMSGGEKLF
TRBV11-3	TRBJ2-6	-	ASSPRAGANVLT
TRBV11-2	TRBJ1-1	-	ASSLGMNTEAF
TRBV12-5	TRBJ2-2	TRBD1	ATVGQGEGTGELF
TRBV27	TRBJ1-1	-	ASSLYPNTEAF
TRBV5-6	TRBJ2-3	-	ASSPPGGRTDTQY
TRBV25-1	TRBJ1-5	-	ASSDTGRDQPQH
TRBV4-2	TRBJ1-5	-	ASSQGNRVSNQPQH
TRBV11-1	TRBJ2-7	-	ASSLNLISYEQY
TRBV10-2	TRBJ2-7	-	ASSWTISYEQY
TRBV7-2	TRBJ2-3	-	ASSLRTSADTQY
TRBV18	TRBJ2-2	TRBD1	ASSREQGSGTGTGELF
TRBV24-1	TRBJ2-1	TRBD2	ATSDGVAGDSFGLAYNEQF
TRBV7-9	TRBJ2-3	TRBD2	ASSFVAGTDTQY
TRBV19	TRBJ1-1	TRBD1	ASSIGQGGLNTEAF